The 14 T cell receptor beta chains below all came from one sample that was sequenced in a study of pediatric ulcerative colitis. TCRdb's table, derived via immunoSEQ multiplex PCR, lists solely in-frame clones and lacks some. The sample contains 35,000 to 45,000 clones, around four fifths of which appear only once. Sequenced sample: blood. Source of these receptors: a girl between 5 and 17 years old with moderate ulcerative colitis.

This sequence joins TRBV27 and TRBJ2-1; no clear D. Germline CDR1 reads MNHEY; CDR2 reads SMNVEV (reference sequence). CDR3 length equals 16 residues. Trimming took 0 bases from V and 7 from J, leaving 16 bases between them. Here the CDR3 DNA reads TGTGCCAGCAGTTTATCCAGTGGGTCAAGGGTGAATGAGCAGTTCTTC. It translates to CASSLSSGSRVNEQFF.

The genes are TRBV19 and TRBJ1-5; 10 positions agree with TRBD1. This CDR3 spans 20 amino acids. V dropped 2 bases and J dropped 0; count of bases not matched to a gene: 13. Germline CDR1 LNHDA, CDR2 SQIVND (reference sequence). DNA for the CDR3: TGTGCCAGTAGTATATTTTCCGGGACAGGGGCGGGTTATAGCAATCAGCCCCAGCATTTT. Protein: CASSIFSGTGAGYSNQPQHF.

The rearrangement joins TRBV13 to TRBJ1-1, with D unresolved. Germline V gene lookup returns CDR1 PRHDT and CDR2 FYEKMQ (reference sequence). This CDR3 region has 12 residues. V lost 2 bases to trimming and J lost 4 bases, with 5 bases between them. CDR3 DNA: TGTGCCAGCAGCTTACCGTTCACTGAAGCTTTCTTT. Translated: CASSLPFTEAFF.

CDR3 DNA sequence: TGCGCCAGCAGCCAATCCCCGGGGACTAGCGGACGCTACGAGCAGTACTTC. Encoded protein: CASSQSPGTSGRYEQYF. The gene calls are TRBV4-1 and TRBJ2-7, with 11 bases that match TRBD2. Germline CDR1 MGHRA, CDR2 YSYEKL. After removal of 2 bases from V and 3 bases from J, the junction contained 9 bases not matched to a gene. The CDR3 is made up of 17 amino acids.

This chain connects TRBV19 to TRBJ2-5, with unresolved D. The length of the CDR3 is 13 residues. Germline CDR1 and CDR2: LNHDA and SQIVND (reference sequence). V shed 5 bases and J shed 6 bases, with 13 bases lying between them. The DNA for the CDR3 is TGTGCCAGTAGTTTCTCTACGCCGCAGACCCAGTACTTC. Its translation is CASSFSTPQTQYF. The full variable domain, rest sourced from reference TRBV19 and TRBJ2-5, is DGGITQSPKYLFRKEGQNVTLSCEQNLNHDAMYWYRQDPGQGLRLIYYSQIVNDFQKGDIAEGYSVSREKKESFPLTVTSAQKNPTAFYLCASSFSTPQTQYFGPGTRLLVL.

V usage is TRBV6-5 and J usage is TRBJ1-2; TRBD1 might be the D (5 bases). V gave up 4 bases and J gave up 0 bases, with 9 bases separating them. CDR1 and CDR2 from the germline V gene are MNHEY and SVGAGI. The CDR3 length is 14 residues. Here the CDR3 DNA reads TGTGCCAGCAGTTTCGACAGTCCTAACTATGGCTACACCTTC. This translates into CASSFDSPNYGYTF.

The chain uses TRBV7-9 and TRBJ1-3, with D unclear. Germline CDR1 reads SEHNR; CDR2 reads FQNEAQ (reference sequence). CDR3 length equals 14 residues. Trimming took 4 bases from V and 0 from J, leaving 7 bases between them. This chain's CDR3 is CASSSQSSGNTIYF. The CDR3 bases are TGTGCCAGCAGCTCACAATCCTCTGGAAACACCATATATTTT.

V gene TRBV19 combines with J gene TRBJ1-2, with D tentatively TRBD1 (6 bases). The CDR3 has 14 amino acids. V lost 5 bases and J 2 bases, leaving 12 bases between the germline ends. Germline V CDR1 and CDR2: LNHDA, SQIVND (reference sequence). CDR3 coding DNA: TGTGCCAGTAGTGGCCGGGGGCGGAACTATGGCTACACCTTC. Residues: CASSGRGRNYGYTF.

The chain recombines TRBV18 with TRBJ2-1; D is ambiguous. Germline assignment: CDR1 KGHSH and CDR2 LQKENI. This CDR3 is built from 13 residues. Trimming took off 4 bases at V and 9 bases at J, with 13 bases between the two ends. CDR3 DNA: TGTGCCAGCTCACTGGATCCGCGTAGTGAGCAGTTCTTC. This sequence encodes CASSLDPRSEQFF.

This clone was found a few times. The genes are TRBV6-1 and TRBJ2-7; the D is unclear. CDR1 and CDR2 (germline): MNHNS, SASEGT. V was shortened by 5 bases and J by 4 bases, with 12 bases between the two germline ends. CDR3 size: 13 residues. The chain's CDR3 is CASSLAFEYEQYF. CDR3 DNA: TGTGCCAGCAGTCTGGCTTTCGAATACGAGCAGTACTTC.

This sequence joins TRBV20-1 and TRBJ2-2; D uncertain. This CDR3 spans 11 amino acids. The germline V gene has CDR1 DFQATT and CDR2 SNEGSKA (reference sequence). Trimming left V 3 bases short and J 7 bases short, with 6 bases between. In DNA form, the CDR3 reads TGCAGTGCTAGTCTGTTCGGGGAGCTGTTTTTT. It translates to CSASLFGELFF.

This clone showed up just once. The CDR3 nucleotides read TGTGCCAGCAGTCCCCGAGGACAGGAGTCCTACAATGAGCAGTTCTTC. Translated: CASSPRGQESYNEQFF. The V call is TRBV28, the J call TRBJ2-1; 7 bases are a match to TRBD1. CDR1 MDHEN and CDR2 SYDVKM come from the germline V gene. With 5 bases clipped from V and 1 base from J, the junction kept 8 bases outside the gene matches. The CDR3 consists of 16 residues.

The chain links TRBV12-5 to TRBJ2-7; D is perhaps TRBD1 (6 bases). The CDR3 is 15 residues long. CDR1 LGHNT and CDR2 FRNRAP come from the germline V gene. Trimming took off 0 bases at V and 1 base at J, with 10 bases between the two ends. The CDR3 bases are TGTGCTAGTGGTTTGGTACAGGGCAGATCCTACGAGCAGTACTTC. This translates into CASGLVQGRSYEQYF.

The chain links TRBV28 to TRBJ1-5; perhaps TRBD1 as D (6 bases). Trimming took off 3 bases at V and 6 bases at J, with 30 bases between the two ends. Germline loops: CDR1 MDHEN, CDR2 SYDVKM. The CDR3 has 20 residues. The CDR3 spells CASSLLTGRGKNPGSQPQHF. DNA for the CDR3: TGTGCCAGCAGTTTGTTGACAGGCCGGGGTAAAAACCCAGGCAGTCAGCCCCAGCATTTT.